The source of this TCR beta chain is a study of shared clonotypes between healthy human individuals. Broader study findings: Rarefaction curves obtained for sorted subsets showed sequencing incomplete despite large depth.

As defined, naive CD8 cells were CD45RO-negative and positively selected for CCR7, with terminally differentiated effector memory CD45RA+ cells excluded. Everyone who donated was a Caucasian adult who lived in Nashville, Tennessee. The CDR3 covers 15 residues. Germline V gene sequence: CDR1 GTSNPN, CDR2 SVGIG (reference sequence). After removal of 4 bases from V and 2 bases from J, the junction contained 5 bases not matched to a gene. Repertoires were generated with immunoSEQ multiplex PCR, while TCRdb's copy carries only in-frame clones and drops some. The sample has some 1,900,000 clones; roughly 95% are singletons. Remarks on this clone: Its target is unknown.

The sequenced sample was naive CD8+ T cells sorted from blood. The sequence was obtained from a man between 18 and 35 years old in good health. V is TRBV30 and J is TRBJ1-1; 12 bases line up with TRBD1. CDR3 amino acids: CAWTGTGGLNTEAFF. Here the CDR3 DNA reads TGTGCCTGGACGGGGACAGGGGGCCTTAACACTGAAGCTTTCTTT.